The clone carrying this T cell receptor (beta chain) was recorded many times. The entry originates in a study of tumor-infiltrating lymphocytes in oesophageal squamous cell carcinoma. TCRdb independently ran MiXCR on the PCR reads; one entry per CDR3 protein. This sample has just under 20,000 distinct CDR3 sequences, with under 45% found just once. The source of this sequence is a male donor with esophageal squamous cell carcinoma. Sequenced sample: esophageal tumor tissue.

For the CDR3, the DNA is TGTGCCAGCAGCCTGGGGACTAGCGGTTACAATGAGCAGTTCTTC. Its translation is CASSLGTSGYNEQFF. The chain employs TRBV11-3 and TRBJ2-1; 11 positions agree with TRBD2. The CDR3 sequence is 15 residues long. Trimming removed 5 bases from V and 4 bases from J; junction bases left unmatched: 4. The germline V gene has CDR1 SGHNT and CDR2 YENEEA.